This TCR beta chain was identified in a study of cytomegalovirus exposure and HLA in healthy donors. Whole-study findings and limits: According to the study, around 150 TCR beta chains were cytomegalovirus-associated.

Using immunoSEQ multiplex PCR, the repertoire was profiled, and TCRdb retains in-frame clones only, with some absent. The table lists approximately 99,000 clones, about 85% of them singletons. Details on this clone: Its antigen is still unknown.

This CDR3 is 15 amino acids long. With 3 bases clipped from V and 6 bases from J, the junction kept 5 bases outside the gene matches. Germline loops: CDR1 MRHNA, CDR2 SNTAGT. The rearrangement links TRBV6-4 to TRBJ2-3, with 11 bases identical to TRBD2. Sequenced: PBMCs. The TCR originated in a woman younger than 30 in good health and CMV-seronegative. The CDR3 loop reads CASSEILAGGDTQYF. Here the CDR3 DNA reads TGTGCCAGCAGTGAGATTCTAGCGGGGGGCGATACGCAGTATTTT.